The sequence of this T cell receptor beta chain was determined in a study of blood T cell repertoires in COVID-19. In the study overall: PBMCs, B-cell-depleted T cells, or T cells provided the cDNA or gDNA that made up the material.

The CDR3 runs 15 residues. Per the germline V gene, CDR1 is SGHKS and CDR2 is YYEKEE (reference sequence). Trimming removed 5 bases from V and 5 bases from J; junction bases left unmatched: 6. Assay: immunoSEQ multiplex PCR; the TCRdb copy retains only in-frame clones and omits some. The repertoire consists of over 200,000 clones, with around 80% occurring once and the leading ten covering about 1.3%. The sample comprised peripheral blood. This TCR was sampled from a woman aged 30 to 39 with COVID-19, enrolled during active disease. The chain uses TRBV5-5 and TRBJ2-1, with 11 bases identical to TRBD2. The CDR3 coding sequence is TGTGCCAGCAGTTTAGCGGGGGGGCGTAACAATGAGCAGTTCTTC. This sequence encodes CASSLAGGRNNEQFF.